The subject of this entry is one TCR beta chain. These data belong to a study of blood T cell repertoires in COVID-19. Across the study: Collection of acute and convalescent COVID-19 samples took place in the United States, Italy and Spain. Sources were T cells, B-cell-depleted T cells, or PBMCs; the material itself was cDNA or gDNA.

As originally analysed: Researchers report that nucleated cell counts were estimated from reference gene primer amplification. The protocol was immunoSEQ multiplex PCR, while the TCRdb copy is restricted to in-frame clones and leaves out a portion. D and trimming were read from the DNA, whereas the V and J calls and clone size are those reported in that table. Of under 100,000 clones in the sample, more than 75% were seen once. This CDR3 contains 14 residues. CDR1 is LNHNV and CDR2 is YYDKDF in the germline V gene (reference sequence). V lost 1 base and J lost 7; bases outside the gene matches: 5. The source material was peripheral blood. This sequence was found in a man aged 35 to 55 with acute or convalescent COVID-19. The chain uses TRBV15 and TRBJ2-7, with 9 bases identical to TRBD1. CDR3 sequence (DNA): TGTGCCACCAGCAGAGGGGGACAGGGTAGGGAGCAGTACTTC. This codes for CATSRGGQGREQYF.